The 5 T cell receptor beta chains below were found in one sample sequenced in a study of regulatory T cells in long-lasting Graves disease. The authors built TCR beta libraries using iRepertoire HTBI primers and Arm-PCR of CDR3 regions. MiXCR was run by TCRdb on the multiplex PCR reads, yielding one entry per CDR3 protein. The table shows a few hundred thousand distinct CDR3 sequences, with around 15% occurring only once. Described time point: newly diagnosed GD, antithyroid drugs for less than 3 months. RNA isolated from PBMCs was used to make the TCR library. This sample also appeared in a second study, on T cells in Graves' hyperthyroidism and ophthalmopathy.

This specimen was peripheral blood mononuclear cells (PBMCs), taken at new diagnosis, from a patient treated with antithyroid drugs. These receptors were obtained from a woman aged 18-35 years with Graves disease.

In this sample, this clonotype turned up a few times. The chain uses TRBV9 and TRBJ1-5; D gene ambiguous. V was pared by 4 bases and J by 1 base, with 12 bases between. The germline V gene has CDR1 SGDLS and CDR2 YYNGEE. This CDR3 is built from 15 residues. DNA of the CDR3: TGTGCCAGCAGCTATACGTGGACGAGCAATCAGCCCCAGCATTTT. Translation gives CASSYTWTSNQPQHF.

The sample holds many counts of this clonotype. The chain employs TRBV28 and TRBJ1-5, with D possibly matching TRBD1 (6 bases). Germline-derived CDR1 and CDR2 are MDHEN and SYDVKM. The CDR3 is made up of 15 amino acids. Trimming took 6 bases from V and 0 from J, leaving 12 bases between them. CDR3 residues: CASRLRGDSNQPQHF. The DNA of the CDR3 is TGTGCCAGCAGGCTTAGGGGGGATAGCAATCAGCCCCAGCATTTT.

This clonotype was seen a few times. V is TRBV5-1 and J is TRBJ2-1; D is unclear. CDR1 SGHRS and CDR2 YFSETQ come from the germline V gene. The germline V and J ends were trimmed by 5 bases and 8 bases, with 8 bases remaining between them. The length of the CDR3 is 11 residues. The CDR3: CASRSSHEQFF. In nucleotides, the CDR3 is TGCGCCAGCAGGTCCTCGCATGAGCAGTTCTTC.

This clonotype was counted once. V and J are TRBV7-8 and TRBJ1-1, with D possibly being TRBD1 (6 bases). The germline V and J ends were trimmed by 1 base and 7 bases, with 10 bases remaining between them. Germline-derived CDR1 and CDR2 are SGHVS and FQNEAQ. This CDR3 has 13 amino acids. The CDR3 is CASSLGDMGEAFF. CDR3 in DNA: TGTGCCAGCAGCTTAGGGGACATGGGTGAAGCTTTCTTT. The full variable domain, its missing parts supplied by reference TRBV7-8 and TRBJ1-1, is GAGVSQSPRYKVAKRGQDVALRCDPISGHVSLFWYQQALGQGPEFLTYFQNEAQLDKSGLPSDRFFAERPEGSVSTLKIQRTQQEDSAVYLCASSLGDMGEAFFGQGTRLTVV.

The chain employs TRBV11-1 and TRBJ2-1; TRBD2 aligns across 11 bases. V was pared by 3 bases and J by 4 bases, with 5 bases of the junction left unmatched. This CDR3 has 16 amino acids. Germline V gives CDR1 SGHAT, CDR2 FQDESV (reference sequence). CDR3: CASSLRLAGHYNEQFF. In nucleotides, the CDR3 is TGTGCCAGCAGCTTGCGACTAGCGGGGCATTACAATGAGCAGTTCTTC.